The 28 T cell receptor beta chains below were found in one sample sequenced in a study of T cell responses to AZD1222 COVID-19 vaccine (dated by TCRdb to the early 2020s). The time point label, read with the paper, signifies: about 28 days (+/-7) after the second vaccine dose. The library was made by the immunoSEQ multiplex PCR assay. Held by TCRdb, this immuneACCESS table contains in-frame sequences only and omits some clones. Under half of the omission traces to an unresolved V gene where checked; the cause of the rest is unknown. The table for this sample lists 85,000 to 90,000 clones; 85% to 90% of them were counted only once. Of the sample, around 5% is held by the ten largest clones. This sample comprised peripheral blood, obtained 28 days after the second AZD1222 dose. All receptors derive from an adult who received the AZD1222 COVID-19 vaccine.

In its sample, this clone was seen once. The chain is built from TRBV30 and TRBJ1-3, with D possibly TRBD1 on 5 matching bases. In germline, CDR1 is GTSNPN, CDR2 SVGIG (reference sequence). CDR3 length: 15 residues. Trimming removed 3 bases at V and 2 bases at J, with 14 bases between. As DNA, the CDR3 is TGTGCCTGGAGGGGGATAGGGACCGCTGGAAACACCATATATTTT. Protein product: CAWRGIGTAGNTIYF. The full variable domain, completed using reference TRBV30 and TRBJ1-3, is SQTIHQWPATLVQPVGSPLSLECTVEGTSNPNLYWYRQAAGRGLQLLFYSVGIGQISSEVPQNLSASRPQDRQFILSSKKLLLSDSGFYLCAWRGIGTAGNTIYFGEGSWLTVV.

The V gene is TRBV7-2, the J gene TRBJ2-2, with D hard to call. This CDR3 spans 15 amino acids. V was clipped by 1 base and J by 1 base, with 7 bases between them. Per germline, CDR1 SGHTA and CDR2 FQGNSA. DNA for the CDR3: TGTGCCAGCAGCTTAGGCCGCCTGAACACCGGGGAGCTGTTTTTT. This gives the protein CASSLGRLNTGELFF.

The rearrangement links TRBV7-6 to TRBJ1-6, with 9 nucleotides matching TRBD1. The germline CDR1 and CDR2 sequences are SGHVS and FNYEAQ. V lost 2 bases, J lost 11 bases, and 10 bases stayed unmatched. There are 16 residues in the CDR3. CDR3 in DNA: TGTGCCAGCAGCTTACACTCCGGGACAGGGAAAGCACCCCTCCACTTT. Translating gives CASSLHSGTGKAPLHF.

The chain carries TRBV7-6 and TRBJ1-3; D gene ambiguous. The V end lost 1 base, the J end lost 10 bases, and 14 bases lay between the germline ends. The length of the CDR3 is 14 residues. CDR1 and CDR2 from the germline V gene are SGHVS and FNYEAQ. The CDR3 here is CASSLEFDGGTIYF. CDR3 DNA: TGTGCCAGCAGCTTAGAATTCGACGGAGGTACCATATATTTT.

The CDR3 spells CASSLPGQRAKNIQYF. The DNA for the CDR3 is TGTGCCAGCTCACTACCGGGACAGAGAGCCAAAAACATTCAGTACTTC. V and J are TRBV18 and TRBJ2-4; 7 bases fit TRBD1. J was trimmed by 0 bases and V by 4 bases; bases with no gene match: 6. The CDR3 runs to 16 residues. The germline V gene has CDR1 KGHSH and CDR2 LQKENI.

The rearrangement uses TRBV12-3 or TRBV12-4 and TRBJ2-3, with D maybe TRBD2 (5 bases). This CDR3 region has 13 residues. V lost 4 bases to trimming and J lost 6 bases, with 11 bases between them. The DNA for the CDR3 is TGTGCCAGCAGTTCCACTAGTCCGGATACGCAGTATTTT. Amino acids: CASSSTSPDTQYF.

This clone showed up just once. The gene calls are TRBV5-4 and TRBJ2-5; 11 positions agree with TRBD2. Germline CDR1 and CDR2: SGHNT and YYREEE (reference sequence). V gave up 6 bases and J gave up 4 bases; unmatched junction bases: 5. The CDR3 loop spans 14 amino acids. The CDR3 loop reads CASNPGTSGETQYF. As DNA, the CDR3 is TGTGCCAGCAACCCCGGGACTAGCGGAGAGACCCAGTACTTC.

This clone appeared once. This rearrangement joins TRBV20-1 to TRBJ1-4; D unclear. Germline V gene data show CDR1 as DFQATT and CDR2 as SNEGSKA (reference sequence). The V end lost 3 bases, the J end lost 5 bases, and 10 bases lay between the germline ends. The CDR3 is 13 amino acids. The CDR3 reads CSASGGVNEKLFF. In DNA form, the CDR3 reads TGCAGTGCTAGTGGTGGGGTAAATGAAAAACTGTTTTTT.

This clone was seen a few times. The rearrangement links TRBV27 to TRBJ1-6; D is unresolved. V was trimmed by 2 bases and J by 3 bases, leaving 5 bases between them. The CDR3 is 14 residues long. Germline assignment: CDR1 MNHEY and CDR2 SMNVEV (reference sequence). CDR3 residues: CASSLIRYNSPLHF. The CDR3 DNA is TGTGCCAGCAGTTTAATCCGCTATAATTCACCCCTCCACTTT.

A single count supports this clone. V is TRBV2 and J is TRBJ2-1; the D is unclear. Germline V CDR1 and CDR2: SNHLY, FYNNEI. V shed 2 bases and J shed 6 bases, with 11 bases lying between them. This CDR3 has 14 amino acids. CDR3 in DNA: TGTGCCAGCAGTGAAATGATTAGGCTCAATGAGCAGTTCTTC. Its protein is CASSEMIRLNEQFF.

The chain is built from TRBV3-1 (or the pseudogene TRBV3-2) and TRBJ2-1; possibly TRBD1 for D (5 bases). With 1 base removed from V and 9 bases from J, the gap between germline ends came to 13 bases. The CDR3 spans 14 residues. Germline V lookup: CDR1 LGHDT, CDR2 YNNKEL (reference sequence). The chain's CDR3 is CASSQGPGPPEQFF. CDR3 bases: TGTGCCAGCAGCCAAGGTCCAGGGCCTCCTGAGCAGTTCTTC.

This clone appeared once. CDR3 residues: CASSGEQGLLRDTQYF. In nucleotides, the CDR3 is TGTGCCAGCAGTGGGGAACAGGGGCTCCTTCGTGATACGCAGTATTTT. This chain links TRBV2 with TRBJ2-3; 7 nucleotides line up with TRBD1. V shed 4 bases, J shed 6 bases, and the junction held 13 bases outside the gene matches. The CDR3 runs 16 residues. CDR1 and CDR2 from the germline V gene are SNHLY and FYNNEI.

This chain connects TRBV5-1 to TRBJ2-1; D not certain. The CDR3 consists of 14 residues. Trimming shortened V by 5 bases and J by 2 bases, and 11 bases separated the two germline ends. Looked up from germline, CDR1 is SGHRS and CDR2 is YFSETQ. CDR3 DNA: TGCGCCAGCAGGGCAGCAGAAACCTACAATGAGCAGTTCTTC. This translates into CASRAAETYNEQFF.

V gene TRBV6-5 combines with J gene TRBJ1-1; no firm D call. Between the trimmed V and J ends, which lost 0 bases and 4 bases, there was a span of 9 bases. The CDR3 is 14 amino acids. The germline V gene encodes CDR1 MNHEY and CDR2 SVGAGI. CDR3 in DNA: TGTGCCAGCAGTTACTCCGTTAGGAGCACTGAAGCTTTCTTT. It codes for CASSYSVRSTEAFF.

This chain connects TRBV4-1 to TRBJ2-5, with TRBD2 identical over 13 bases. V was clipped by 0 bases and J by 4 bases; unmatched bases: 2. Per the germline V gene, CDR1 is MGHRA and CDR2 is YSYEKL. This CDR3 comprises 16 residues. CDR3 DNA sequence: TGCGCCAGCAGCCAAGATGGGACTAGCGGGGTAGAGACCCAGTACTTC. Amino acid sequence: CASSQDGTSGVETQYF.

This clone has just one count. The chain combines TRBV10-2 with TRBJ1-2, with a tentative D call TRBD1 (6 bases). The CDR3 loop spans 13 amino acids. CDR1 and CDR2 (germline): WSHSY, SAAADI. Trimming took 3 bases from V and 7 from J, leaving 12 bases between them. The CDR3, as DNA: TGCGCCAGCAGTGATGTAGGGGGAGTTGGCTACACCTTC. Residues: CASSDVGGVGYTF.

The chain recombines TRBV7-2 with TRBJ1-1; 8 bases agree with TRBD1. Germline V gives CDR1 SGHTA, CDR2 FQGNSA. This CDR3 has 14 residues. V lost 8 bases and J lost 7; bases outside the gene matches: 12. Here the CDR3 reads CASSGLTGADEAFF. The CDR3 DNA sequence: TGTGCCAGCTCCGGTCTGACAGGGGCGGATGAAGCTTTCTTT.

This clone was counted between two and nine times. The chain joins TRBV5-1 to TRBJ2-7; D might be TRBD1 (6 bases). Germline V lookup: CDR1 SGHRS, CDR2 YFSETQ. Trimming shortened V by 4 bases and J by 10 bases, and 21 bases separated the two germline ends. The CDR3 runs 14 residues. CDR3 sequence reads: CASSPNGRGGFQYF. CDR3 DNA: TGCGCCAGCAGCCCCAATGGCAGGGGCGGATTTCAGTACTTC.

The chain carries TRBV5-6 and TRBJ1-2, with 10 bases fitting TRBD1. CDR3 size: 15 residues. The germline V gene has CDR1 SGHDT and CDR2 YYEEEE. J was trimmed by 4 bases and V by 0 bases; bases with no gene match: 3. The CDR3 is CASSLVTGGAYGYTF. As DNA, the CDR3 is TGTGCCAGCAGCTTGGTGACAGGGGGCGCCTATGGCTACACCTTC.

A single count supports this clone. J is TRBJ2-6 and V is TRBV5-4; D call uncertain. Germline CDR1 is SGHNT and CDR2 is YYREEE (reference sequence). This CDR3 is built from 16 residues. V lost 1 base to trimming and J lost 4 bases, with 12 bases between them. The CDR3 DNA is TGTGCCAGCAGCTTGAAGGGTCTCGGCGGGGCCAACGTCCTGACTTTC. It is translated as CASSLKGLGGANVLTF.

The gene calls are TRBV3-1 (or the pseudogene TRBV3-2) and TRBJ2-7; 8 nucleotides line up with TRBD1. The germline V gene encodes CDR1 LGHDT and CDR2 YNNKEL (reference sequence). J lost 6 bases, V lost 6 bases, and 13 bases had no gene match. The CDR3 runs to 15 residues. The CDR3 DNA sequence: TGTGCCAGCAGACCGATGACAGGGGAGAGTAGCGAGCAGTACTTC. Encoded protein: CASRPMTGESSEQYF.

V is TRBV15 and J is TRBJ1-6, with TRBD1 identical over 9 bases. The CDR3 has 14 residues. From germline, CDR1 is LNHNV and CDR2 YYDKDF (reference sequence). V lost 4 bases to trimming and J lost 9 bases; unmatched junction nucleotides: 4. The CDR3 protein is CATSKQGAVSPLHF. The CDR3 coding sequence is TGTGCCACCAGCAAACAGGGGGCGGTTTCACCCCTCCACTTT.

This chain uses TRBV7-8 with TRBJ1-6, with TRBD1 matching 7 bases. Per the germline V gene, CDR1 is SGHVS and CDR2 is FQNEAQ. CDR3 length equals 15 residues. The trim removed 2 bases at V and 10 bases at J, leaving 8 bases unmatched. CDR3 protein: CASSLLGGGDSPLHF. CDR3 nucleotides: TGTGCCAGCAGCTTATTGGGAGGGGGCGACTCACCCCTCCACTTT. Supplemented by reference TRBV7-8 and TRBJ1-6, the full variable domain reads GAGVSQSPRYKVAKRGQDVALRCDPISGHVSLFWYQQALGQGPEFLTYFQNEAQLDKSGLPSDRFFAERPEGSVSTLKIQRTQQEDSAVYLCASSLLGGGDSPLHFGNGTRLTVT.

The chain carries TRBV12-3 or TRBV12-4 and TRBJ2-7; D may be TRBD1 (6 bases). With 3 bases removed from V and 13 bases from J, the gap between germline ends came to 13 bases. This CDR3 comprises 11 residues. In DNA, the CDR3 is TGTGCCAGCAGTTTCAGGGGACAAGTTTACTTC. This gives the protein CASSFRGQVYF.

V is TRBV3-1 (or the pseudogene TRBV3-2) and J is TRBJ1-6; D perhaps matches TRBD1 (5 bases). Germline V CDR1 and CDR2: LGHDT, YNNKEL (reference sequence). The CDR3 runs 13 residues. Trimming left V 4 bases short and J 7 bases short, with 8 bases between. The CDR3 reads CASSPRQNSPLHF. The CDR3 DNA reads TGTGCCAGCAGCCCCAGACAGAATTCACCCCTCCACTTT.

The chain uses TRBV27 and TRBJ1-4; tentatively, D is TRBD1 (5 bases). Trimming pared 5 bases from V and 4 bases from J, leaving 26 bases between. Germline CDR1 is MNHEY and CDR2 is SMNVEV (reference sequence). There are 19 residues in the CDR3. The CDR3 loop is CASSPTGTAPGLHNEKLFF. In nucleotides, the CDR3 is TGTGCCAGCAGTCCCACCGGGACGGCGCCCGGCCTTCATAATGAAAAACTGTTTTTT.

The J gene is TRBJ1-3, the V gene TRBV6-6; D is ambiguous. From germline, CDR1 is MNHNY and CDR2 SVGAGI (reference sequence). The CDR3 is 13 amino acids. Trimming took off 7 bases at V and 1 base at J, with 8 bases between the two ends. The CDR3 DNA sequence: TGTGCCAGCACCTTTAATTCTGGAAACACCATATATTTT. Protein: CASTFNSGNTIYF.

In this sample, this clone turned up a few times. The chain couples TRBV7-9 to TRBJ2-5; D may be TRBD1 (6 bases). Germline values: CDR1 SEHNR, CDR2 FQNEAQ (reference sequence). Trimming took off 4 bases at V and 2 bases at J, with 14 bases between the two ends. The CDR3 spans 15 residues. The CDR3 reads CASSSLRTAQETQYF. As DNA, the CDR3 is TGTGCCAGCAGCTCCCTCCGGACAGCGCAAGAGACCCAGTACTTC.